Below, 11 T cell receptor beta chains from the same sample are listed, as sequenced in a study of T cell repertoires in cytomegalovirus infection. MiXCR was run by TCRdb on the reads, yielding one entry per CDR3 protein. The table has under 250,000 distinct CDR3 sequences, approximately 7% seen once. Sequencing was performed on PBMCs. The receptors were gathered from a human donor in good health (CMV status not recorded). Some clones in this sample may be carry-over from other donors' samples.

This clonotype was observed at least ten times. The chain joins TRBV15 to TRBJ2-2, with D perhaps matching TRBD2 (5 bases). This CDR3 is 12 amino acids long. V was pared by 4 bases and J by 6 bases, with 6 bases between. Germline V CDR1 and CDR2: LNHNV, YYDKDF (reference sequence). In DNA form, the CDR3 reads TGTGCCACCAGCATGAGGGCCGGGGAGCTGTTTTTT. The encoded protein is CATSMRAGELFF.

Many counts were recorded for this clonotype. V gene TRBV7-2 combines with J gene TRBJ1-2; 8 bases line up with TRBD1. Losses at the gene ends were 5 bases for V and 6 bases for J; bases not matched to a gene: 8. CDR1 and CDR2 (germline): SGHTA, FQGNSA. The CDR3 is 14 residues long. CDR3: CASSADRGKDGYTF. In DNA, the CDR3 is TGTGCCAGCAGCGCCGACAGGGGCAAGGATGGCTACACCTTC.

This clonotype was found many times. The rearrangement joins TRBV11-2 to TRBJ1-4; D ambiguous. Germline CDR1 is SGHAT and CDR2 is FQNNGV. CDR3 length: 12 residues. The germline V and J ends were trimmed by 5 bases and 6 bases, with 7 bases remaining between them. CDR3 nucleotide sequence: TGTGCCAGCAGCGCCCCACATGAAAAACTGTTTTTT. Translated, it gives CASSAPHEKLFF.

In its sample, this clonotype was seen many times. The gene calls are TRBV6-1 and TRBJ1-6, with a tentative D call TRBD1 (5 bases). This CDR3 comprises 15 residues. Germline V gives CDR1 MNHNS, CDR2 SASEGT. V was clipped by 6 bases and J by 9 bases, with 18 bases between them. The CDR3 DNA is TGTGCCAGCAGCCGTACCGGGACGAAAAGTTCACCCCTCCACTTT. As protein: CASSRTGTKSSPLHF.

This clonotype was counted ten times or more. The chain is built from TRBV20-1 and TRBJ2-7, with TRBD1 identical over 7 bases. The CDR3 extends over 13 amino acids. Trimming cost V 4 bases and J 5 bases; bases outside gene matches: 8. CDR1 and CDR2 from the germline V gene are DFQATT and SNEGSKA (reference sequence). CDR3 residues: CSATGRGLNEQYF. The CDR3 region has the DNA TGCAGTGCTACAGGAAGGGGGCTCAACGAGCAGTACTTC.

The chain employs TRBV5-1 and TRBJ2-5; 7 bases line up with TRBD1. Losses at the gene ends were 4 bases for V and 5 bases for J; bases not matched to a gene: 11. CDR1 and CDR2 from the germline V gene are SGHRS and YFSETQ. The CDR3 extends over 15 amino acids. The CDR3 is CASSLTGILRETQYF. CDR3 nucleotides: TGCGCCAGCAGCCTGACAGGGATTCTGAGGGAGACCCAGTACTTC.

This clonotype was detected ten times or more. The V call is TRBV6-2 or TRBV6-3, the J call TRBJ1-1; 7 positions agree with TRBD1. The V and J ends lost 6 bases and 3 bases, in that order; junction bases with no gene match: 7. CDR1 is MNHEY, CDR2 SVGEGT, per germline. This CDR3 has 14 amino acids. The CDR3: CASSRRGPDTEAFF. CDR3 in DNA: TGTGCCAGCAGCCGAAGGGGGCCGGACACTGAAGCTTTCTTT.

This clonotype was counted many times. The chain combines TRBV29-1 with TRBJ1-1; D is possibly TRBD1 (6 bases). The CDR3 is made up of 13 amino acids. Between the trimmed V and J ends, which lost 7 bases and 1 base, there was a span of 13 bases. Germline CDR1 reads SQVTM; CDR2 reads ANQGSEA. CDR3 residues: CSGQATKNTEAFF. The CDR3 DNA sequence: TGCAGCGGACAGGCGACTAAGAACACTGAAGCTTTCTTT.

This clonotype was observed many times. The CDR3 region has the DNA TGTGCCAGCAGTCTAGCGAGGTATGGGGGAGAGACCCAGTACTTC. This codes for CASSLARYGGETQYF. The rearrangement joins TRBV6-6 to TRBJ2-5, with TRBD2 as a possible D gene (6 bases). Trimming took off 5 bases at V and 4 bases at J, with 17 bases between the two ends. Germline loops: CDR1 MNHNY, CDR2 SVGAGI (reference sequence). The CDR3 contains 15 residues.

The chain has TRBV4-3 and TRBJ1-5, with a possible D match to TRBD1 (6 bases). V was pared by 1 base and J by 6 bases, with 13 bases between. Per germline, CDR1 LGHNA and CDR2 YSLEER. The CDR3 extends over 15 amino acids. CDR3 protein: CASSQAPGVGQPQHF. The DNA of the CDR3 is TGCGCCAGCAGCCAAGCCCCAGGGGTTGGTCAGCCCCAGCATTTT.

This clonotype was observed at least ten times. The DNA of the CDR3 is TGTGCCAGCAGCTTGGGTGGAGGTTCCCCTGAAGCTTTCTTT. Its translation: CASSLGGGSPEAFF. This rearrangement joins TRBV7-2 to TRBJ1-1; D unresolved. Trimming took 3 bases from V and 6 from J, leaving 14 bases between them. CDR1 and CDR2 (germline): SGHTA, FQGNSA. The CDR3 has 14 residues.